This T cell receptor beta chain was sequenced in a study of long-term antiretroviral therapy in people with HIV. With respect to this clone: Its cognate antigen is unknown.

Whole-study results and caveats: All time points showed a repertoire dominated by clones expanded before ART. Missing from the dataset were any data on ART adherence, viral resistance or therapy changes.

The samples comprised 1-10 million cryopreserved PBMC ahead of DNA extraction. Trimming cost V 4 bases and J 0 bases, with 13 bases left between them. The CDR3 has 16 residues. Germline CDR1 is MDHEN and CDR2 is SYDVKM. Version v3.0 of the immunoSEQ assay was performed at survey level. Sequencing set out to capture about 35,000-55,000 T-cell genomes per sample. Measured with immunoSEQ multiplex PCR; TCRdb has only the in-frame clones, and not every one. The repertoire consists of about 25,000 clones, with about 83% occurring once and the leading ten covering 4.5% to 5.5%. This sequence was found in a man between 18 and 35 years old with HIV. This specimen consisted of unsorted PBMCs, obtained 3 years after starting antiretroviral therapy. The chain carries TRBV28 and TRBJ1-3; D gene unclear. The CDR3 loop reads CASSSQGRSSGNTIYF. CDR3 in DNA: TGTGCCAGCAGTTCTCAAGGACGCTCCTCTGGAAACACCATATATTTT.